Each of the 6 T cell receptor beta chains below was sequenced from the same sample in a study of T-cell reconstitution after alpha-beta-depleted transplantation in children. The TCRbeta library incorporated unique molecular identifiers. TCRdb reanalysed the PCR reads using MiXCR and keeps one entry per CDR3 protein. The table records a few hundred thousand distinct CDR3 sequences, about an eighth of them present only once. The material sequenced was PBMCs, taken from the stem cell graft. The receptor set was obtained from a human donor who donated a stem cell graft to a child with Fanconi anemia.

This clonotype has more than one count but fewer than ten. V usage is TRBV11-2 and J usage is TRBJ2-7; 7 bases agree with TRBD1. The CDR3 runs to 15 residues. J was trimmed by 7 bases and V by 5 bases; bases with no gene match: 14. CDR1 is SGHAT and CDR2 is FQNNGV in the germline V gene. The CDR3 coding sequence is TGTGCCAGCAGCATCGGACAGGCCACAATGGGGGAGCAGTACGTC. Protein product: CASSIGQATMGEQYV.

This clonotype was picked up a small number of times. The genes are TRBV5-1 and TRBJ1-2; 7 bases align to TRBD1. V lost 0 bases to trimming and J lost 6 bases; unmatched junction nucleotides: 8. Germline-derived CDR1 and CDR2 are SGHRS and YFSETQ. There are 15 residues in the CDR3. The CDR3 nucleotides are TGCGCCAGCAGCTTGGAATGGGACAGAAGTGATGGCTACACCTTC. This sequence encodes CASSLEWDRSDGYTF. Full variable domain (outside the CDR3, taken from reference TRBV5-1 and TRBJ1-2): KAGVTQTPRYLIKTRGQQVTLSCSPISGHRSVSWYQQTPGQGLQFLFEYFSETQRNKGNFPGRFSGRQFSNSRSEMNVSTLELGDSALYLCASSLEWDRSDGYTFGSGTRLTVV.

This rearrangement joins TRBV29-1 to TRBJ2-3, with a weak D call TRBD2 (5 bases). This CDR3 comprises 15 residues. Per the germline V gene, CDR1 is SQVTM and CDR2 is ANQGSEA. With 0 bases removed from V and 8 bases from J, the gap between germline ends came to 18 bases. The CDR3 DNA reads TGCAGCGTTGAAGACCCGAGCGGACCAGAAGCTACGCAGTATTTT. Its protein product is CSVEDPSGPEATQYF.

This clonotype was found a few times. The chain links TRBV7-6 to TRBJ1-6, with 8 bases matching TRBD1. Germline V gene data show CDR1 as SGHVS and CDR2 as FNYEAQ. After removal of 1 base from V and 5 bases from J, the junction contained 1 base not matched to a gene. The CDR3 runs 15 residues. Here the CDR3 DNA reads TGTGCCAGCAGCTTAGAGGACAGGGATAATTCACCCCTCCACTTT. It specifies CASSLEDRDNSPLHF.

This clonotype was found many times. The V gene is TRBV28, the J gene TRBJ2-1; 9 bases are a match to TRBD2. This CDR3 is 15 amino acids long. The ends lost 5 bases at V and 6 bases at J; junction bases unmatched: 8. Per the germline V gene, CDR1 is MDHEN and CDR2 is SYDVKM. The DNA for the CDR3 is TGTGCCAGCAGTAGGGGCGGGGGGGGAAGCAATGAGCAGTTCTTC. Protein product: CASSRGGGGSNEQFF.

The chain recombines TRBV28 with TRBJ1-1; D not resolved. Germline CDR1 reads MDHEN; CDR2 reads SYDVKM. V shed 7 bases and J shed 4 bases, with 22 bases lying between them. The CDR3 loop spans 16 amino acids. CDR3 nucleotide sequence: TGTGCCAGCACTACCTCGGCCGCGTCGGCCCTCACTGAAGCTTTCTTT. Amino acids: CASTTSAASALTEAFF.